What follows are 11 T cell receptor beta chains derived from one specimen sequenced in a study of tumor T cells in aggressive B-cell lymphoma. Profiled with immunoSEQ multiplex PCR; TCRdb holds only in-frame clones, not every one. The sample comprises some 3,500 clones, approximately 86% of which are singletons, and under 6.5% rests with the top ten. The sample comprised tumor tissue. The receptors derive from an adult with diffuse large B cell lymphoma.

The chain recombines TRBV11-2 with TRBJ2-1; a possible D gene is TRBD1 (6 bases). The germline gives CDR1 SGHAT, CDR2 FQNNGV. This CDR3 has 13 residues. Trimming took off 3 bases at V and 5 bases at J, with 8 bases between the two ends. The CDR3 reads CASSLDRDNEQFF. The CDR3 DNA sequence: TGTGCCAGCAGCTTGGACAGAGACAATGAGCAGTTCTTC.

This clone has more than one count but fewer than ten. The CDR3 sequence: CASSARTSGNEQFF. In DNA, the CDR3 is TGTGCCAGCAGCGCGAGGACTAGCGGAAATGAGCAGTTCTTC. The V and J genes are TRBV11-2 and TRBJ2-1; 10 nucleotides line up with TRBD2. The CDR3 contains 14 residues. Germline CDR1 and CDR2: SGHAT and FQNNGV. Trimming removed 5 bases from V and 7 bases from J; junction bases left unmatched: 5.

This clone was seen just once. The chain links TRBV4-2 to TRBJ1-4; D is unclear. CDR1 is LGHNA and CDR2 is YNFKEQ in the germline V gene. Trimming took off 0 bases at V and 2 bases at J, with 10 bases between the two ends. CDR3 length equals 16 residues. The CDR3 bases are TGTGCCAGCAGCCAAGATTCGGGATCGACTAATGAAAAACTGTTTTTT. This translates into CASSQDSGSTNEKLFF.

V and J are TRBV28 and TRBJ2-7; TRBD2 agrees at 13 bases. The CDR3 runs 15 residues. The trim removed 4 bases at V and 5 bases at J, leaving 5 bases unmatched. CDR1 and CDR2 from the germline V gene are MDHEN and SYDVKM. The DNA of the CDR3 is TGTGCCAGCAGTTCCAGGACTAGCGGGAGCCACGAGCAGTACTTC. This encodes CASSSRTSGSHEQYF.

The gene calls are TRBV9 and TRBJ2-7; 7 bases agree with TRBD1. The germline V gene has CDR1 SGDLS and CDR2 YYNGEE. CDR3 length: 14 amino acids. J gave up 2 bases and V 0 bases, and 2 bases lay outside the gene matches. The CDR3 region has the DNA TGTGCCAGCAGCGTAGGGGACAGCGCCTACGAGCAGTACTTC. Residues: CASSVGDSAYEQYF.

The chain recombines TRBV5-1 with TRBJ2-1; 8 bases map to TRBD2. With 1 base clipped from V and 7 bases from J, the junction kept 10 bases outside the gene matches. CDR1 and CDR2 (germline): SGHRS, YFSETQ. The CDR3 contains 16 residues. The CDR3 loop reads CASSLPLGAGDNEQFF. CDR3 DNA sequence: TGCGCCAGCAGCTTGCCCTTGGGAGCGGGAGATAATGAGCAGTTCTTC.

V and J are TRBV28 and TRBJ2-7; no clear D. Between the trimmed V and J ends, which lost 6 bases and 6 bases, there was a span of 9 bases. This CDR3 is 11 amino acids long. Germline lookup yields CDR1 MDHEN and CDR2 SYDVKM. In DNA, the CDR3 is TGTGCCAGCAGCTCGGAGTTCGAGCAGTACTTC. This gives the protein CASSSEFEQYF.

This clone has more than one count but fewer than ten. The gene calls are TRBV19 and TRBJ1-5, with D possibly being TRBD1 (5 bases). Trimming cost V 2 bases and J 0 bases, with 11 bases left between them. This CDR3 comprises 16 residues. The germline gives CDR1 LNHDA, CDR2 SQIVND (reference sequence). CDR3: CASSIRLDISNQPQHF. Written as DNA, the CDR3 is TGTGCCAGTAGTATAAGGCTGGACATTAGCAATCAGCCCCAGCATTTT.

This clone was counted only a few times. The chain recombines TRBV6-1 with TRBJ1-2; the D is unclear. V lost 4 bases and J 4 bases, leaving 16 bases between the germline ends. Germline CDR1 and CDR2: MNHNS and SASEGT. The CDR3 has 15 residues. The DNA for the CDR3 is TGTGCCAGCAGTGGGGCGGAGGGTTTGGCCTATGGCTACACCTTC. It codes for CASSGAEGLAYGYTF.

This chain uses TRBV29-1 with TRBJ2-7; 10 positions agree with TRBD1. Germline CDR1 SQVTM, CDR2 ANQGSEA. This CDR3 is 13 amino acids long. Trimming cost V 6 bases and J 4 bases; bases outside gene matches: 6. The DNA of the CDR3 is TGCAGCGTCGACCGGGACAGGGGATACGAGCAGTACTTC. Encoded protein: CSVDRDRGYEQYF.

The gene calls are TRBV19 and TRBJ2-3; 9 bases are shared with TRBD1. Losses at the gene ends were 6 bases for V and 4 bases for J; bases not matched to a gene: 14. This CDR3 contains 17 residues. Germline CDR1 LNHDA, CDR2 SQIVND (reference sequence). The CDR3, as DNA: TGTGCCAGTAGAAAATCCGGGACAGGGTTTCGACCAGATACGCAGTATTTT. Translation gives CASRKSGTGFRPDTQYF.